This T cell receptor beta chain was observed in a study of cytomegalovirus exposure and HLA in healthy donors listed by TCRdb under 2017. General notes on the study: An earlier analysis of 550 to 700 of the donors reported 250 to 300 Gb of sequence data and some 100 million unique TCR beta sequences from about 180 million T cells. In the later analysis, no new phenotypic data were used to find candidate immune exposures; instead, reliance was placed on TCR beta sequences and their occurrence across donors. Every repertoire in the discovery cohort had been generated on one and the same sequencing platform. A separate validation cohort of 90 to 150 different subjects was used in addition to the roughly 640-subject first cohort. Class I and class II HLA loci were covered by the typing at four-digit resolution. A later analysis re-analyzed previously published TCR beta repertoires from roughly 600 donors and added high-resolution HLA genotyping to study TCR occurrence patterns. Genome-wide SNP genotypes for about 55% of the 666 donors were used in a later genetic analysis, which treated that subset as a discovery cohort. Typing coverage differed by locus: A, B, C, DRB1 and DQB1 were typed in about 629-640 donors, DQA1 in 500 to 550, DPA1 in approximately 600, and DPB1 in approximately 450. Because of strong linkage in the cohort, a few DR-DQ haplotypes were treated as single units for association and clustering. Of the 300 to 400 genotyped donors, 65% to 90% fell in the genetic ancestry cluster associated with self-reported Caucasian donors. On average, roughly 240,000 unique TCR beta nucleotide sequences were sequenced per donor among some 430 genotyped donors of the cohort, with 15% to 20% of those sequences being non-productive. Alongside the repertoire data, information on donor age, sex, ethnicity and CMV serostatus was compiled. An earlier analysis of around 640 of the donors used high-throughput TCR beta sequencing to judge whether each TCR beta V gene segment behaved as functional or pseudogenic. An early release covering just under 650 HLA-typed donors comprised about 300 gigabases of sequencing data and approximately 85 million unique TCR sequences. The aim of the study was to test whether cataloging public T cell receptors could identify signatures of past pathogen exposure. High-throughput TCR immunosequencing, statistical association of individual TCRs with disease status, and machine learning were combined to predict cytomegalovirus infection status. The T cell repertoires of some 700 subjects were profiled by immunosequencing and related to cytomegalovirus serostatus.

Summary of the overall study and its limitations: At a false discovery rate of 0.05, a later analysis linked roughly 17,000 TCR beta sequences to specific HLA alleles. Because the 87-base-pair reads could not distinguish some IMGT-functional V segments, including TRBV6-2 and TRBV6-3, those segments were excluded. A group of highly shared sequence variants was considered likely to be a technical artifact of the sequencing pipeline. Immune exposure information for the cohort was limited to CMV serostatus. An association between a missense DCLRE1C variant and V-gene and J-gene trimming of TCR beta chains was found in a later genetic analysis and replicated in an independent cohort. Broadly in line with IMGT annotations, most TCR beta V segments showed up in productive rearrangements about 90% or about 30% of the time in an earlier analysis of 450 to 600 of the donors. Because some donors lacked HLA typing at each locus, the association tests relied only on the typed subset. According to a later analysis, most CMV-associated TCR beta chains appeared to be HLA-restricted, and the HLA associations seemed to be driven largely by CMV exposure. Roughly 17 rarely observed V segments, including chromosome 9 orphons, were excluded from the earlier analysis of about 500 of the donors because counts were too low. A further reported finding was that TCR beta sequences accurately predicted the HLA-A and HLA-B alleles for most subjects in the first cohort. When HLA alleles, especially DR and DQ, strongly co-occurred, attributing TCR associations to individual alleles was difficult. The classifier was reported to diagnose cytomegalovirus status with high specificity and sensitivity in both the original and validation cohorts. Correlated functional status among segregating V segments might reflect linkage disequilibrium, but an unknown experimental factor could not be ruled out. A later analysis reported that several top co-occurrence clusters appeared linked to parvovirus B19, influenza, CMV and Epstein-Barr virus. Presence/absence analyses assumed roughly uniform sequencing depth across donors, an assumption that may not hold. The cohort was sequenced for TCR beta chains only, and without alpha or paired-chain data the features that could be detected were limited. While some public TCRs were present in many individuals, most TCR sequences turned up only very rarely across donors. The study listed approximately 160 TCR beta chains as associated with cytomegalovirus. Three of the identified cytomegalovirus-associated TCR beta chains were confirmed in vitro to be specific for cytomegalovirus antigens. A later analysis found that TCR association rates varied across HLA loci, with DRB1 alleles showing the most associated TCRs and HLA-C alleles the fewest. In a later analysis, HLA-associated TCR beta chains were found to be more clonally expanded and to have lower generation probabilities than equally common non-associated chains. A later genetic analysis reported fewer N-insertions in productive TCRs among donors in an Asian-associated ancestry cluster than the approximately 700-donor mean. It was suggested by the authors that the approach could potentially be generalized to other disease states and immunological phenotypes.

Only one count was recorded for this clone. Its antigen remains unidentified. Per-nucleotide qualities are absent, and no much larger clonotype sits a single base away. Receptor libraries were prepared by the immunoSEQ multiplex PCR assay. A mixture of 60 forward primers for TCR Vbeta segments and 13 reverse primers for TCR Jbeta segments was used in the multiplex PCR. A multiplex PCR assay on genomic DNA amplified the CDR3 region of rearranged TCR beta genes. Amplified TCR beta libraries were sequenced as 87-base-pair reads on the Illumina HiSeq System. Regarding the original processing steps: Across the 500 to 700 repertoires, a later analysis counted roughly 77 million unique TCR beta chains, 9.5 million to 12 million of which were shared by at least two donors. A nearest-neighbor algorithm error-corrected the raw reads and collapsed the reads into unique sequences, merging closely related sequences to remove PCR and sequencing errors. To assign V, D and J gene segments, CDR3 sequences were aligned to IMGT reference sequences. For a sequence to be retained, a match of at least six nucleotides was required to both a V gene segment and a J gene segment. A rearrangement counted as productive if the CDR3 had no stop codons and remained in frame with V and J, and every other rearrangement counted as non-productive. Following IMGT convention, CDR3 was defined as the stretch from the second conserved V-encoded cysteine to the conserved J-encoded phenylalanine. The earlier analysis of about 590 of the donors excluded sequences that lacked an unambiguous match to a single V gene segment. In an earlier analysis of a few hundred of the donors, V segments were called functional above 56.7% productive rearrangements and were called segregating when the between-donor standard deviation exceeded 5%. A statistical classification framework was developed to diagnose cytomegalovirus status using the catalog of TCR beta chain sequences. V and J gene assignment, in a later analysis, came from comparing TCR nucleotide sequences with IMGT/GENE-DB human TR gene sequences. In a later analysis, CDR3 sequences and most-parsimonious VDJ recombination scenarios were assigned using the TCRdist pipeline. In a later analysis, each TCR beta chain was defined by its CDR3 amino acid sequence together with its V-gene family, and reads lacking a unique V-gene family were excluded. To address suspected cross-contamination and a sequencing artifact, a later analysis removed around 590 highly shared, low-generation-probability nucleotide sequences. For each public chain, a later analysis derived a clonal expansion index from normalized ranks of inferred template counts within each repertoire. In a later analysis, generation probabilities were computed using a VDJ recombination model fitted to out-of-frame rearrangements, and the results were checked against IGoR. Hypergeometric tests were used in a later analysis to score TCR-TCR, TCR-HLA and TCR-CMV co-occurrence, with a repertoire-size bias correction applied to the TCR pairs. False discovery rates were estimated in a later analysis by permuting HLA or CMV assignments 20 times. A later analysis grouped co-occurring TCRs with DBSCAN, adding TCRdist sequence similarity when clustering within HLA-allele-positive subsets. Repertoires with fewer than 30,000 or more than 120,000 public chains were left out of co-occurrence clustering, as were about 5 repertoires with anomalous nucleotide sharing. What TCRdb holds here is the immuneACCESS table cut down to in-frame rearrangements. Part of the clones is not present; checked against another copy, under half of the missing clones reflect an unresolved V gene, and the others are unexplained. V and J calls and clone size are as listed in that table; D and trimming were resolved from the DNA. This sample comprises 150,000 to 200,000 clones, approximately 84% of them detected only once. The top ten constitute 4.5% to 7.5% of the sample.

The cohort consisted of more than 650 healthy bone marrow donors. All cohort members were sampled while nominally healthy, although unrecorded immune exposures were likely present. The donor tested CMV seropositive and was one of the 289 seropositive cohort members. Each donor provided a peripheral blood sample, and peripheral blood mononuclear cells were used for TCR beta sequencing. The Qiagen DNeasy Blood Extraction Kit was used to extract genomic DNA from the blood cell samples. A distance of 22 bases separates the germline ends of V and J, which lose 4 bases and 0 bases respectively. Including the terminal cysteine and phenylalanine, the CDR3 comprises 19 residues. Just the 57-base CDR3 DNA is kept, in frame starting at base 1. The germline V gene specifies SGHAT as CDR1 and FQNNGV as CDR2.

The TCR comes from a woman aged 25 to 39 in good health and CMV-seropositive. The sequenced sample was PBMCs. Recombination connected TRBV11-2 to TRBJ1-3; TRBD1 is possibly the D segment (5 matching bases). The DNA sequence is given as TGTGCCAGCAGCTCTATCCCCCGGCAGGGACTTATCTCTGGAAACACCATATATTTT. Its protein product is CASSSIPRQGLISGNTIYF.